The next 9 T cell receptor beta chains were all read from a single sample in a study of OX40 agonist ivuxolimab in advanced cancers. The method was immunoSEQ multiplex PCR; TCRdb's version includes in-frame clones alone and lacks a portion of them. This table holds under 95,000 clones, about 88% found once. Sequenced here: CD4+ or CD8+ T cells sorted from blood, sampled in a trial of the OX40 agonist ivuxolimab. These receptors all stem from an adult with an advanced solid tumor such as melanoma, head and neck, liver or kidney cancer.

The chain combines TRBV6-6 with TRBJ2-5; D gene unclear. Matching the DNA end better, TRBJ2-7 makes the J call doubtful. The CDR3 runs 12 residues. CDR1 and CDR2 from the germline V gene are MNHNY and SVGAGI (reference sequence). CDR3 amino acids: CASRSFVAEQYF. CDR3 coding DNA: TGTGCCAGCAGATCCTTCGTTGCCGAGCAGTACTTC.

This clone was recorded only once. Its ends do not fully match the called genes, so a read error is possible. The chain recombines TRBV7-9 with TRBJ2-3; 13 bases are shared with TRBD2. The CDR3 has 13 amino acids. The germline gives CDR1 SEHNR, CDR2 FQNEAQ (reference sequence). As DNA, the CDR3 is TGTGCCAGCAGCTTAGGGGAGGGGACTAGCGGGATTTTT. It translates to CASSLGEGTSGIF.

This clone was counted once. This chain uses TRBV7-2 with TRBJ2-3; D could derive from TRBD1 or TRBD2 (5 bases each). This CDR3 spans 13 amino acids. Trimming removed 5 bases at V and 6 bases at J, with 12 bases between. Germline V CDR1 and CDR2: SGHTA, FQGNSA. The CDR3 DNA reads as TGTGCCAGCAGCCCACAATGGGGGGATACGCAGTATTTT. Residues: CASSPQWGDTQYF.

The chain combines TRBV16 with TRBJ2-4, with D possibly being TRBD1 or TRBD2 (5 bases each). CDR3 length equals 14 residues. Germline CDR1 and CDR2: KGHSY and FQNENV. V was shortened by 3 bases and J by 1 base, with 7 bases between the two germline ends. The CDR3 spells CASSQGVAKNIQYF. CDR3 DNA: TGTGCCAGCAGCCAGGGGGTGGCCAAAAACATTCAGTACTTC.

This chain joins TRBV27 and TRBJ2-1, with D tentatively TRBD1 (7 bases). Germline CDR1 is MNHEY and CDR2 is SMNVEV (reference sequence). The length of the CDR3 is 15 residues. The V end was cut by 7 bases, the J end by 12 bases, with 25 bases between. The CDR3 protein is CASTPGQKTLGGQFF. The CDR3 DNA sequence: TGTGCCAGCACCCCGGGACAGAAAACCTTGGGAGGGCAGTTCTTC.

The chain has TRBV2 and TRBJ2-6; 8 bases line up with TRBD2. The CDR3 runs 17 residues. Germline V gene sequence: CDR1 SNHLY, CDR2 FYNNEI. The V and J ends lost 3 bases and 3 bases, in that order; junction bases with no gene match: 7. CDR3 loop: CASSEAGGLFGANVLTF. CDR3 coding DNA: TGTGCCAGCAGTGAGGCGGGGGGCCTCTTTGGGGCCAACGTCCTGACTTTC.

There are a few counts of this clone. This chain connects TRBV7-2 to TRBJ2-4; 7 nucleotides match TRBD1. This CDR3 contains 13 residues. V was pared by 2 bases and J by 8 bases, with 3 bases of the junction left unmatched. Germline lookup yields CDR1 SGHTA and CDR2 FQGNSA. DNA of the CDR3: TGTGCCAGCAGCTTATCGCAGGGGGACATTCAGTACTTC. Translation: CASSLSQGDIQYF.

The chain combines TRBV19 with TRBJ2-4; TRBD2 agrees at 9 bases. From germline, CDR1 is LNHDA and CDR2 SQIVND (reference sequence). The CDR3 consists of 14 residues. V was pared by 5 bases and J by 3 bases, with 2 bases of the junction left unmatched. The CDR3 loop is CASSVSGSKNIQYF. The DNA for the CDR3 is TGTGCCAGTAGTGTTAGCGGGAGCAAAAACATTCAGTACTTC.

The CDR3 nucleotides read TGTGCCAGTAGTATAGGGACGGGGAACACTGAAGCTTTCTTT. Its translation is CASSIGTGNTEAFF. The rearrangement links TRBV19 to TRBJ1-1; D unresolved. This CDR3 is 14 amino acids long. Germline V lookup: CDR1 LNHDA, CDR2 SQIVND (reference sequence). The V end was cut by 1 base, the J end by 1 base, with 7 bases between.